A selection of T cell receptor beta chains follows, all from one sample in a study of blood T cell repertoires in COVID-19. Measured with immunoSEQ multiplex PCR; TCRdb has only the in-frame clones, and not every one. The sample comprises around 450,000 clones, 75% to 90% of which are singletons, and under 0.85% rests with the top ten. Sequenced material: PBMCs or T cells enriched from blood (not recorded which). These receptors came from a woman aged 18-30 years who had recovered from COVID-19. Both conserved end residues are part of each CDR3. A D gene is named only where the DNA matches it firmly. The size field is filled for only some rows; it gives once, few, many or a size class.

TRBJ1-2 TRBV9 - TRBD1 TGTGCCAGCAGCGATGAGTTGACAGGGGGCTATGGCTACACCTTC CASSDELTGGYGYTF
TRBJ1-4 TRBV29-1 - - TGCAGCGTGGGGGGATCCAACAGGGAGGGAACTAATGAAAAACTGTTTTTT CSVGGSNREGTNEKLFF
TRBJ2-5 TRBV2 - TRBD2 TGTGCCAGCAGTGAAGCTGGCGGGGGAGGAGAGACCCAGTACTTC CASSEAGGGGETQYF
TRBJ1-4 TRBV19 - - TGTGCCACCCAGCGGCGTGAGGGTGAAAAACTGTTTTTT CATQRREGEKLFF
TRBJ1-6 TRBV5-6 - - TGTGCCAGCAGCTTGGACGGGCGGGATAATTCACCCCTCCACTTT CASSLDGRDNSPLHF
TRBJ2-3 TRBV12-5 - TRBD1 TGTGCTAGTGGACCACAGGGGGCGGGCTTGGGGACGCAGTATTTT CASGPQGAGLGTQYF
TRBJ1-1 TRBV5-1 - TRBD1 TGCGCCAGCAGCCGGGCCTTGGACAGGGCCTTGAACACTGAAGCTTTCTTT CASSRALDRALNTEAFF
TRBJ2-2 TRBV28 - TRBD1 TGTGCCAGCACCCCCGGGACAGCGAACACCGGGGAGCTGTTTTTT CASTPGTANTGELFF
TRBJ2-7 TRBV5-1 - TRBD1 TGCGCCAGCAGCTTTGACAGGGGCTACGAGCAGTACTTC CASSFDRGYEQYF
TRBJ1-5 TRBV7-2 - - TGTGCCAGCAGTTCCAGGGTTGGCGACAATCAGCCCCAGCATTTT CASSSRVGDNQPQHF
TRBJ1-2 TRBV3-1/TRBV3-2 - - TGTGCCAGCAGCCAAAGCGGGAGCGAATTCGAGGGGAACTATGGCTACACCTTC CASSQSGSEFEGNYGYTF
TRBJ1-2 TRBV18 - TRBD1 TGTGCCAGCTCACCATCCGGGACAGGGGCTTATGGTGGCTACACCTTC CASSPSGTGAYGGYTF
TRBJ1-1 TRBV19 - - TGTGCCAGTAGTATAGATCTGGGGGGGTGGGCTTTCTTT CASSIDLGGWAFF
TRBJ1-1 TRBV15 - - TGTGCCACCAGCAGAGGGGACACTTACACTGAAGCTTTCTTT CATSRGDTYTEAFF
TRBJ1-5 TRBV10-2 - - TGCGCCAGCAGTGAATCAGGACAGCCCCAGCATTTT CASSESGQPQHF
TRBJ1-5 TRBV5-1 - - TGCGCCAGCAGCCCAGACAGTGGCGGACAGCCCCAGCATTTT CASSPDSGGQPQHF
TRBJ2-3 TRBV2 - - TGTGCCTCCCAGGGCCGAATTAGCACAGATACGCAGTATTTT CASQGRISTDTQYF
TRBJ2-5 TRBV10-2 - - TGCGCCAGCAGTGACAATCAAGAGACCCAGTACTTC CASSDNQETQYF
TRBJ2-7 TRBV2 few TRBD1 TGTGCCAGCAGGGGGGACAGGGAATTTAACGAGCAGTACTTC CASRGDREFNEQYF
TRBJ1-1 TRBV10-2 few - TGCGCCAGCAGTGAAACTATCTTAAACACTGAAGCTTTCTTT CASSETILNTEAFF
TRBJ2-1 TRBV19 - - TGTGCCAGTAGTATTGAGGGTCGGACTTACAATGAGCAGTTCTTC CASSIEGRTYNEQFF
TRBJ1-1 TRBV27 - - TGTGCCAGCAGTTCGGACCGGGAGCTCACTGAAGCTTTCTTT CASSSDRELTEAFF
TRBJ2-7 TRBV27 - - TGTGCCAGCAGTTTTTATAGCGGCGGAGCTTTCTACGAGCAGTACTTC CASSFYSGGAFYEQYF
TRBJ2-1 TRBV20-1 - TRBD2 TGCAGTGCTCGTGGATGGCTAGCGGCCAGTGAGCAGTTCTTC CSARGWLAASEQFF
TRBJ2-7 TRBV4-1 - - TGCGCCAGGGCGACTGCGTCCTACGAGCAGTACTTC CARATASYEQYF
TRBJ1-5 TRBV11-3 - - TGTGCCAGCCCCGGGGGGGCCCACCAGCCCCAGCATTTT CASPGGAHQPQHF
TRBJ2-7 TRBV27 - - TGTGCCAGCGCTGGACAGTACTACGAGCAGTACTTC CASAGQYYEQYF
TRBJ2-1 TRBV19 - - TGTGCCAGTAGTATTTACAGGGCAAGTGAGCAGTTCTTC CASSIYRASEQFF